The present TCR beta chain was sequenced within a study of identical twins. Study-level points and caveats: Shared out-of-frame alpha sequences (those common to twins) showed excess low generation probability.

The CDR3 loop spans 17 amino acids. In germline, CDR1 is MNHEY, CDR2 SVGEGT. V was pared by 6 bases and J by 1 base, with 21 bases between. TCRdb reprocessed the 5' RACE reads via MiXCR and lists one record per CDR3 protein. The sample has 450,000 to 650,000 distinct CDR3 sequences; 13% to 15% are singletons. This clonotype has just a few counts. Its antigen is undetermined. The sample was also reused in another study, on yellow fever vaccine responses in identical twins.

The TCR comes from a woman in her late teens or twenties in good health. This chain links TRBV6-2 or TRBV6-3 with TRBJ2-5, with a tentative D call TRBD2 (6 bases). Specimen: CD4+ T cells sorted from blood. CDR3 residues: CASSGGILRQSQETQYF. CDR3 DNA: TGTGCCAGCAGCGGAGGGATTTTGAGACAGAGCCAAGAGACCCAGTACTTC.